The sequence of this T cell receptor (beta chain) was determined in a study of blood T cell repertoires in COVID-19. Germline V gene sequence: CDR1 SGHRS, CDR2 YFSETQ. This CDR3 contains 13 residues. The V gene lost 2 bases and the J gene lost 12 bases, with 17 bases spanning the gap. Profiling relied on immunoSEQ multiplex PCR, and the TCRdb table lists in-frame clones only, not all of them. The sample contains approximately 100,000 clones, 80% to 90% of which appear only once. Sequenced: PBMCs or T cells enriched from blood (not recorded which). The clonotype was recovered from a woman between 50 and 59 years old who had recovered from COVID-19. The chain uses TRBV5-1 and TRBJ1-1, with D tentatively TRBD1 (5 bases). The CDR3 bases are TGCGCCAGCAGCTTCACTCAAGGAGGGGTAACTTTCTTT. It encodes CASSFTQGGVTFF.